This entry describes one TCR beta chain. No ophthalmopathy progression within 18 months constituted stable Graves' hyperthyroidism. The investigators amplified TCR beta CDR3 regions from RNA transcripts. HTBI primers drove first-round RT-PCR of the TCR CDR3. TCRdb reanalysed the multiplex PCR reads using MiXCR and keeps one entry per CDR3 protein. The sample includes more than 75,000 distinct CDR3 sequences, 51% of them seen just once. The CDR3 is made up of 14 amino acids. Germline V gene sequence: CDR1 SEHNR, CDR2 FQNEAQ (reference sequence). Trimming stripped 5 bases from V and 4 bases from J, with 14 bases between. This specimen comes from a study of T cells in Graves' hyperthyroidism and ophthalmopathy.

The source of this sequence is a middle-aged woman with Graves' hyperthyroidism. The sample comprised blood. The rearrangement links TRBV7-9 to TRBJ1-2; D might be TRBD1 (5 bases). The CDR3 coding sequence is TGTGCCAGCAGCCCGAAAGGACAAGTCTATGGCTACACCTTC. Translating it yields CASSPKGQVYGYTF.